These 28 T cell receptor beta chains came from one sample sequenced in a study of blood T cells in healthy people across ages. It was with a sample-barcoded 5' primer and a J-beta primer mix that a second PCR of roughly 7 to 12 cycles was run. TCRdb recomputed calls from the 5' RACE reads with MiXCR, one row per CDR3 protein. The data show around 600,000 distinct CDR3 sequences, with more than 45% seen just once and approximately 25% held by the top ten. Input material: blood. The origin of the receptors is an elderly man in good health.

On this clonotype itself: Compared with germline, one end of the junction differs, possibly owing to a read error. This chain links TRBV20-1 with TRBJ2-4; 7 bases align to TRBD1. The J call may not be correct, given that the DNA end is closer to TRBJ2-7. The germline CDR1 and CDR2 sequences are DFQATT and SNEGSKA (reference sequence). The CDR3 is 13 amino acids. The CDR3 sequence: CSARRQGGYEQYF. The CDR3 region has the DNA TGTAGTGCTAGGAGACAGGGTGGCTACGAGCAGTACTTC.

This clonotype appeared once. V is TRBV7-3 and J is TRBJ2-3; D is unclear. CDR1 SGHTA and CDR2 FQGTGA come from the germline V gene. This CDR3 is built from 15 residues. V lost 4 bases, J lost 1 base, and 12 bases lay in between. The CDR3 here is CASSWRQSGTDTQYF. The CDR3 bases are TGTGCCAGCAGCTGGCGGCAGTCCGGCACAGATACGCAGTATTTT. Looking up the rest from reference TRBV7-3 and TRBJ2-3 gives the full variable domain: GAGVSQTPSNKVTEKGKYVELRCDPISGHTALYWYRQSLGQGPEFLIYFQGTGAADDSGLPNDRFFAVRPEGSVSTLKIQRTERGDSAVYLCASSWRQSGTDTQYFGPGTRLTVL.

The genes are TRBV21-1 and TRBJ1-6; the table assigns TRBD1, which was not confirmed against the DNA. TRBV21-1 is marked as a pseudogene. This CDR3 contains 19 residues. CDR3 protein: CASSKALQGTIFYNSPLHF. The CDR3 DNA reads TGTGCCAGCAGCAAAGCGCTACAGGGTACAATTTTCTATAATTCACCCCTCCACTTT.

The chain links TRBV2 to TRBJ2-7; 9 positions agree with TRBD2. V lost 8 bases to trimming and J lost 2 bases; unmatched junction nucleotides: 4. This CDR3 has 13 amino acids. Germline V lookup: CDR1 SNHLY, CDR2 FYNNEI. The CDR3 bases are TGTGCCAGCGCTAGCGGGGACACCTACGAGCAGTACTTC. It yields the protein CASASGDTYEQYF.

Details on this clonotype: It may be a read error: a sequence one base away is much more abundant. The chain's CDR3 is CAISVGTDNEQYF. CDR3 nucleotide sequence: TGTGCCATCAGTGTTGGGACAGACAATGAGCAGTACTTC. The rearrangement joins TRBV10-3 to TRBJ2-1, with 7 bases matching TRBD1. The DNA matches TRBJ2-7 better at its end, which makes the J call doubtful. Germline-derived CDR1 and CDR2 are ENHRY and SYGVKD. This CDR3 has 13 residues.

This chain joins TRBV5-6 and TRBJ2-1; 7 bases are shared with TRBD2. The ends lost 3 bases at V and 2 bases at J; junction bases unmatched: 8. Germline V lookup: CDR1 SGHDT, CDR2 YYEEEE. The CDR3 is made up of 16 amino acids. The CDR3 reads CASSSVAGRAYNEQFF. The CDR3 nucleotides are TGTGCCAGCAGCTCGGTAGCGGGCCGCGCCTACAATGAGCAGTTCTTC.

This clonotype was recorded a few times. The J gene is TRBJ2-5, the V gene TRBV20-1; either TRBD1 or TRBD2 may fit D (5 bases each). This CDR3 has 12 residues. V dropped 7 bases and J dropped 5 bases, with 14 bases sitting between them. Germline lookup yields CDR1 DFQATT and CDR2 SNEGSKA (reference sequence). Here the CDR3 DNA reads TGCAGTGTCCGGGACCCCTCGGAGACCCAGTACTTC. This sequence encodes CSVRDPSETQYF.

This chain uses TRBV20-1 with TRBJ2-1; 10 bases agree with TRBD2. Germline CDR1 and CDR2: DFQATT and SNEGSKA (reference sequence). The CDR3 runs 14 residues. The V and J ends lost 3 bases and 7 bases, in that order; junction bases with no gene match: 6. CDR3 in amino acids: CSASGLAGVNEQFF. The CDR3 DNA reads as TGCAGTGCTAGTGGTCTAGCGGGAGTTAATGAGCAGTTCTTC.

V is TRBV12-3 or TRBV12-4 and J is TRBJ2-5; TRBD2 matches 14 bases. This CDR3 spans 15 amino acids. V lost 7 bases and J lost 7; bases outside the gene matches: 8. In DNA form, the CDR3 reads TGTGCCAGCACCCCAGGACTAGCGGGGGGCCTGACCCAGTACTTC. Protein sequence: CASTPGLAGGLTQYF.

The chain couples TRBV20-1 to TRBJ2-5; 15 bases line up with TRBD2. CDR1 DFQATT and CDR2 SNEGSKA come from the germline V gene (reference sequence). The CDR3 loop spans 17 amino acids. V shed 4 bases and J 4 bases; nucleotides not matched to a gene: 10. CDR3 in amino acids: CSATRTSGRVFGETQYF. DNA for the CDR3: TGCAGTGCTACTAGGACTAGCGGGAGGGTCTTTGGAGAGACCCAGTACTTC.

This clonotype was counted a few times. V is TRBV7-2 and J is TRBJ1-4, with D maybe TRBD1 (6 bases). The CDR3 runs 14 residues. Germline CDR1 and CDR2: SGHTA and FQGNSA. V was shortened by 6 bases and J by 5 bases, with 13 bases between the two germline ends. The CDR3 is CASRTGQINEKLFF. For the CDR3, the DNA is TGTGCCAGCAGGACAGGACAGATCAATGAAAAACTGTTTTTT.

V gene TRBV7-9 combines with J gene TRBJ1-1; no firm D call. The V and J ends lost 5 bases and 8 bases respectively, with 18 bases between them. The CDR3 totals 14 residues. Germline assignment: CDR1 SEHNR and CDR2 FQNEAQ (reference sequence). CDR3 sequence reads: CASSPTLGGREAFF. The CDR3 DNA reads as TGTGCCAGCAGCCCCACCCTGGGAGGGAGGGAAGCTTTCTTT. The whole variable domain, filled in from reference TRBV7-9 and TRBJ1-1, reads DTGVSQNPRHKITKRGQNVTFRCDPISEHNRLYWYRQTLGQGPEFLTYFQNEAQLEKSRLLSDRFSAERPKGSFSTLEIQRTEQGDSAMYLCASSPTLGGREAFFGQGTRLTVV.

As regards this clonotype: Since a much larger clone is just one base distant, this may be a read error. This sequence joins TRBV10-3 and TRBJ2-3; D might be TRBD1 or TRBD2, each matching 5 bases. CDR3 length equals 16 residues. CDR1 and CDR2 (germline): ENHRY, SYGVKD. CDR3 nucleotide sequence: TGTGCCATCTGTGAGTCCGGTCGGGGCACTACAGATACGCAGTATTTT. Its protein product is CAICESGRGTTDTQYF.

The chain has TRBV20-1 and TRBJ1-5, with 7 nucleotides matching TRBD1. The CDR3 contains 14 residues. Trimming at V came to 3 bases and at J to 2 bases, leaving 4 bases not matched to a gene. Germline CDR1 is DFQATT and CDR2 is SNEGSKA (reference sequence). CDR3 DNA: TGCAGTGCTAGGGACAGGATTGGCAATCAGCCCCAGCATTTT. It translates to CSARDRIGNQPQHF.

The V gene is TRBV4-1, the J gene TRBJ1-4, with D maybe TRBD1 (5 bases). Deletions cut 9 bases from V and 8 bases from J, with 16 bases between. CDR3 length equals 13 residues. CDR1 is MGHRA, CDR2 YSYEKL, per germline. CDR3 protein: CASKNLEGEKLFF. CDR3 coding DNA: TGCGCCAGTAAGAACCTAGAGGGGGAAAAACTGTTTTTT.

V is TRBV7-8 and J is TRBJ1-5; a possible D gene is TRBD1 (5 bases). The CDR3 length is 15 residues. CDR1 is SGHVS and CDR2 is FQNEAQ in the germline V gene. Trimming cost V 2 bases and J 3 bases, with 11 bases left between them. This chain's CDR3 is CASSLTGTYNQPQHF. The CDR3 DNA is TGTGCCAGCAGCTTAACGGGGACCTACAATCAGCCCCAGCATTTT.

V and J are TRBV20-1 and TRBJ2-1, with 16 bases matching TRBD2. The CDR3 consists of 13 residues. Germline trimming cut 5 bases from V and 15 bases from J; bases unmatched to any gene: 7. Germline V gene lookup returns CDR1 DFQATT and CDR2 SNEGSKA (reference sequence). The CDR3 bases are TGCAGTGCTCACGGGACTAGCGGGAGGGGACCGTTCTTC. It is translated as CSAHGTSGRGPFF.

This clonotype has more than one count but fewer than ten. CDR3 loop: CASNGPSSGNTIYF. CDR3 coding DNA: TGTGCCAGCAATGGCCCTTCCTCTGGAAACACCATATATTTT. The chain has TRBV2 and TRBJ1-3; D ambiguous. Germline CDR1 reads SNHLY; CDR2 reads FYNNEI. The CDR3 consists of 14 residues. Between the trimmed V and J ends, which lost 7 bases and 0 bases, there was a span of 10 bases. The full variable domain, in which reference TRBV2 and TRBJ1-3 provide the parts outside the CDR3, is EPEVTQTPSHQVTQMGQEVILRCVPISNHLYFYWYRQILGQKVEFLVSFYNNEISEKSEIFDDQFSVERPDGSNFTLKIRSTKLEDSAMYFCASNGPSSGNTIYFGEGSWLTVV.

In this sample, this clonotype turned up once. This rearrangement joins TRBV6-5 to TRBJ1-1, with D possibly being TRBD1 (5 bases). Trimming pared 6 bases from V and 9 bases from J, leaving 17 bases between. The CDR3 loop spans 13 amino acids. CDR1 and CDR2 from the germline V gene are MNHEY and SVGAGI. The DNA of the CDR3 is TGTGCCAGCAGCTGGGCCCGGGGGGGGAAAGCTTTCTTT. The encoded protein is CASSWARGGKAFF.

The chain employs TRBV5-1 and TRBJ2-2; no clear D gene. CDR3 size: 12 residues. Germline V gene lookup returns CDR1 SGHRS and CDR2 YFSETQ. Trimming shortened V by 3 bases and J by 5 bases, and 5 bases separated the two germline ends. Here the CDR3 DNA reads TGCGCCAGCAGCTGGGATACCGGGGAGCTGTTTTTT. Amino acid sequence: CASSWDTGELFF.

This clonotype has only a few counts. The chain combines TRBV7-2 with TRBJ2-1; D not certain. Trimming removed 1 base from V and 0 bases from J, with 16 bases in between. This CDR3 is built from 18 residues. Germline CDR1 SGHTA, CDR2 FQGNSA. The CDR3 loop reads CASSLGSYLPSSYNEQFF. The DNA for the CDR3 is TGTGCCAGCAGCTTAGGTAGTTACCTCCCGAGCTCCTACAATGAGCAGTTCTTC.

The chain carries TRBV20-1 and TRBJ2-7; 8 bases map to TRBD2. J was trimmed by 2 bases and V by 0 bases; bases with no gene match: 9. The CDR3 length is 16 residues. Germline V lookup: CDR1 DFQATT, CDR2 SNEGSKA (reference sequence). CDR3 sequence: CSARDPGGQRPYEQYF. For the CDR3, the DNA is TGCAGTGCTAGAGATCCGGGGGGGCAGCGGCCCTACGAGCAGTACTTC.

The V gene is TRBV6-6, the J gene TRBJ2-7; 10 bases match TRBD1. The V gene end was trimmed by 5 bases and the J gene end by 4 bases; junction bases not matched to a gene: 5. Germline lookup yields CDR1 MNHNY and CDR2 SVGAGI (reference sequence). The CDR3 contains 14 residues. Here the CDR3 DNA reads TGTGCCAGCAGTAATCGACAGGGGGCTTACGAGCAGTACTTC. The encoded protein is CASSNRQGAYEQYF.

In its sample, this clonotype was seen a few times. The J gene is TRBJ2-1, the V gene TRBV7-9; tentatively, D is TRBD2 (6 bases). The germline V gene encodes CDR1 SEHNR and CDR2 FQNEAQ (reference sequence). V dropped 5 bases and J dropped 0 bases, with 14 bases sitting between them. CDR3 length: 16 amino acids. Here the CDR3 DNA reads TGTGCCAGCAGCGGATTTAGCGGCAGCTCCTACAATGAGCAGTTCTTC. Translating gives CASSGFSGSSYNEQFF.

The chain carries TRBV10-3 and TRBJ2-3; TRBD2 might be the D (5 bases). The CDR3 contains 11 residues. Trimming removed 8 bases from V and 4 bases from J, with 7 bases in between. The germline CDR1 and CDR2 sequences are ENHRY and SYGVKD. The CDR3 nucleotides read TGTGCCATCGACGGGGCAGATACGCAGTATTTT. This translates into CAIDGADTQYF.

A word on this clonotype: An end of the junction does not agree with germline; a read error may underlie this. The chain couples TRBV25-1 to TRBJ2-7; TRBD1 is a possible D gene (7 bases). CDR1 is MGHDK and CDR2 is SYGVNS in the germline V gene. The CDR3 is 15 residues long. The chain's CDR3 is CAIRGAPGTSCEQYF. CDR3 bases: TGTGCCATCAGGGGGGCACCCGGGACTTCCTGCGAGCAGTACTTC.

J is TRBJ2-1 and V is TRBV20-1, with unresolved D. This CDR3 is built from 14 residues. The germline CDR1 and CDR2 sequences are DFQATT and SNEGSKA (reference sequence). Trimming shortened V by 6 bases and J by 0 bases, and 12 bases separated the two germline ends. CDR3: CSATAESSYNEQFF. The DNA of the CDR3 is TGCAGTGCCACCGCGGAAAGCTCCTACAATGAGCAGTTCTTC.

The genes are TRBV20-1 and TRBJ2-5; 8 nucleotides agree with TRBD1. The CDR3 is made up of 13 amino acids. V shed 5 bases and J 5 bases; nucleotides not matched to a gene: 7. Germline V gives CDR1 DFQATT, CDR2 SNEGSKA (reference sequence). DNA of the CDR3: TGCAGTGCTGGAAGGACAGGGAGCGAGACCCAGTACTTC. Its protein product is CSAGRTGSETQYF.